The TCR beta chain under discussion was sequenced for a study of early T cells in non-severe SARS-CoV-2 infection. TCRdb re-called the 5' RACE reads through MiXCR, storing one row per CDR3 protein. The sample includes 75,000 or so distinct CDR3 sequences, more than 13% seen only once; the top ten take approximately 10%. At least ten counts were recorded for this clonotype. V was pared by 10 bases and J by 9 bases, with 20 bases of the junction left unmatched. This CDR3 region has 16 residues. The germline CDR1 and CDR2 sequences are LNHDA and SQIVND (reference sequence). This TCR came from an adult who was a healthcare worker with PCR-confirmed SARS-CoV-2 infection or an uninfected control (not recorded which). The chain employs TRBV19 and TRBJ2-2; 7 bases are shared with TRBD1. The sample consisted of whole blood. In DNA, the CDR3 is TGTGCCACCAATCCTTCCTCAGGGGGAAGGCTCCGGGAGCTGTTTTTT. Translated: CATNPSSGGRLRELFF.